The sequence of this TCR beta chain was determined in a study of cytomegalovirus exposure and HLA in healthy donors. Looked up from germline, CDR1 is LNHNV and CDR2 is YYDKDF (reference sequence). The CDR3 spans 16 residues. V shed 1 base and J 7 bases; nucleotides not matched to a gene: 8. The primer mix had 60 Vbeta and 13 Jbeta primers. The protocol was immunoSEQ multiplex PCR, while the TCRdb copy is restricted to in-frame clones and leaves out a portion. The sample shows about 95,000 clones, roughly 70% of them seen only once. This clone appeared a few times. V and J are TRBV15 and TRBJ2-5; 11 bases are a match to TRBD2. The clonotype was recovered from a woman aged 50 to 60 in good health and CMV-seropositive. Specimen: PBMCs. The CDR3 spells CATSRGSGRGVLTQYF. The DNA for the CDR3 is TGTGCCACCAGCAGAGGTAGCGGGAGGGGGGTCTTGACCCAGTACTTC.